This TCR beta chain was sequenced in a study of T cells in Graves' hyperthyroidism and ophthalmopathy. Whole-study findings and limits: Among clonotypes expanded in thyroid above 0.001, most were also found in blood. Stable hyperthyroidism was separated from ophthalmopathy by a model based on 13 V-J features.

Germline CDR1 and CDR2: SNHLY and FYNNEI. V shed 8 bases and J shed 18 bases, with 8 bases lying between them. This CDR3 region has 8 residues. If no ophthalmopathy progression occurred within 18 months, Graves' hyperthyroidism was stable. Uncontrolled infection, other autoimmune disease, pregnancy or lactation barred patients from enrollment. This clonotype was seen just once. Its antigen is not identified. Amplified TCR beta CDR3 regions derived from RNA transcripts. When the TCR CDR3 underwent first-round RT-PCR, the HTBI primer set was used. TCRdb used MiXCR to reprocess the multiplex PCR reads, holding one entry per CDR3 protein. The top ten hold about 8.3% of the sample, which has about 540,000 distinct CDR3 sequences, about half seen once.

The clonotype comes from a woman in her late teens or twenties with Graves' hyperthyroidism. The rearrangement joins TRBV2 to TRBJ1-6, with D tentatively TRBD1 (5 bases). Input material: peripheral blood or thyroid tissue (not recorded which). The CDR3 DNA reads TGTGCCAGCGGGGACCGCCACTTT. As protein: CASGDRHF.